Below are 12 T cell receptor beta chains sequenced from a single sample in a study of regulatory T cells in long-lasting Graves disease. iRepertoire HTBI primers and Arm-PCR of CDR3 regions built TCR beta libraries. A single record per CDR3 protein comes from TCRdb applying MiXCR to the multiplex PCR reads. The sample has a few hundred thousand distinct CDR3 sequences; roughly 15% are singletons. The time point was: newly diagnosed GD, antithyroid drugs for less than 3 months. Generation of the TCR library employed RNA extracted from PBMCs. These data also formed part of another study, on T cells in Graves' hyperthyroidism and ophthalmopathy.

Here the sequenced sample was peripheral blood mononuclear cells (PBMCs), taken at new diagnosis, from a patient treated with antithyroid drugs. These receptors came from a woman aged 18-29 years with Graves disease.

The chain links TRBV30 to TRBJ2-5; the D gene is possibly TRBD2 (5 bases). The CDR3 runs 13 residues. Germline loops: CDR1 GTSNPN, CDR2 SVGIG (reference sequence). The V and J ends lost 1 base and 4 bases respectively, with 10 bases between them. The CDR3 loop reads CAWSGAELETQYF. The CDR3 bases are TGTGCCTGGAGTGGAGCGGAATTAGAGACCCAGTACTTC.

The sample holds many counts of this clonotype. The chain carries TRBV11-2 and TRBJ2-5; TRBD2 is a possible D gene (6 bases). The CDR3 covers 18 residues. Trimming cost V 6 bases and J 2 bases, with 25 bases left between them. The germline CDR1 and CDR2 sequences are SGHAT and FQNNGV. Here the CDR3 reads CASRNPGRKKLGQETQYF. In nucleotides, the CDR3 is TGTGCCAGCAGAAACCCCGGGAGAAAAAAGTTGGGGCAAGAGACCCAGTACTTC.

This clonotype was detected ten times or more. DNA of the CDR3: TGTGCCAGCAGTTTTCGGGTAGCGGGAGGCCTTAGCAATGAGCAGTTCTTC. Amino acid sequence: CASSFRVAGGLSNEQFF. This chain links TRBV12-3 or TRBV12-4 with TRBJ2-1; 10 bases map to TRBD2. Germline trimming cut 3 bases from V and 6 bases from J; bases unmatched to any gene: 11. CDR3 length: 17 amino acids.

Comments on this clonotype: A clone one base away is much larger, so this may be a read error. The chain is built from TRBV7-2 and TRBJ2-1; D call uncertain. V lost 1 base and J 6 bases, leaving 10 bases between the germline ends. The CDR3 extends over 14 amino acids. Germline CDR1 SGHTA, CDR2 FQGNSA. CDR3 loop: CASSLVSWGNEQFF. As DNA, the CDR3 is TGTGCCAGCAGCTTAGTTTCCTGGGGCAATGAGCAGTTCTTC.

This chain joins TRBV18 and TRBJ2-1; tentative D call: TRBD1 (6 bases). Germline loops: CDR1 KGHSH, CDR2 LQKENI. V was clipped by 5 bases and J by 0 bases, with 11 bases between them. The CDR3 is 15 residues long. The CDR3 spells CASSLRTVSYNEQFF. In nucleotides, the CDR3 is TGTGCCAGCTCATTGAGGACAGTCTCCTACAATGAGCAGTTCTTC.

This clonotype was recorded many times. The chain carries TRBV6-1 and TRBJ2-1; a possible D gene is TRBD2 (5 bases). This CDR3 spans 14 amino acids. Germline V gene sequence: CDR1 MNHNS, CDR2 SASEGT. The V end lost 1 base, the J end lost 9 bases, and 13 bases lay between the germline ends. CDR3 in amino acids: CASSEGAGGGEQFF. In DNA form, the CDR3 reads TGTGCCAGCAGTGAAGGGGCTGGAGGAGGTGAGCAGTTCTTC.

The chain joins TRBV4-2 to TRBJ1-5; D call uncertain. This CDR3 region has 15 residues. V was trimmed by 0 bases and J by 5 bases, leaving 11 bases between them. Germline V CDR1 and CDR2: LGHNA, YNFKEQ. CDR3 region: CASSQEMGSDQPQHF. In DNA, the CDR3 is TGTGCCAGCAGCCAAGAGATGGGATCCGATCAGCCCCAGCATTTT.

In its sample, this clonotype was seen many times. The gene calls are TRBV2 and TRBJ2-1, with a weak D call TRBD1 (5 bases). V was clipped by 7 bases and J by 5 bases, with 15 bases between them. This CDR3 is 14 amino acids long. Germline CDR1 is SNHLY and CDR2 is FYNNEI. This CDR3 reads CASTQGLGDNEQFF. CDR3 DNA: TGTGCCAGCACCCAGGGCCTAGGGGACAATGAGCAGTTCTTC. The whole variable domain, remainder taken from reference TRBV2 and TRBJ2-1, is EPEVTQTPSHQVTQMGQEVILRCVPISNHLYFYWYRQILGQKVEFLVSFYNNEISEKSEIFDDQFSVERPDGSNFTLKIRSTKLEDSAMYFCASTQGLGDNEQFFGPGTRLTVL.

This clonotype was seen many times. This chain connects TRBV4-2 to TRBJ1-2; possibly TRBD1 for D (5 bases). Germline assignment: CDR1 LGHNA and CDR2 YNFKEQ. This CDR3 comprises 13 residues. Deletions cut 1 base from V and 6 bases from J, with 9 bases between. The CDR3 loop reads CASSQGQGDGYTF. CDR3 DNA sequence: TGTGCCAGCAGCCAAGGTCAAGGGGATGGCTACACCTTC.

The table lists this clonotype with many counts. The CDR3 sequence is CSVETPTGQGNTEAFF. CDR3 in DNA: TGCAGCGTTGAGACGCCAACCGGACAGGGTAACACTGAAGCTTTCTTT. The chain is built from TRBV29-1 and TRBJ1-1, with 8 bases matching TRBD1. Germline-derived CDR1 and CDR2 are SQVTM and ANQGSEA. J gave up 2 bases and V 3 bases, and 11 bases lay outside the gene matches. There are 16 residues in the CDR3.

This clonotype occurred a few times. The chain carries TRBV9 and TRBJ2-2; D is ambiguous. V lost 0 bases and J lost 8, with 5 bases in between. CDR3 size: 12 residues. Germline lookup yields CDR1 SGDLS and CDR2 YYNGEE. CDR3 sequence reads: CASSVAEGELFF. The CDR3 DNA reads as TGTGCCAGCAGCGTAGCGGAGGGGGAGCTGTTTTTT.

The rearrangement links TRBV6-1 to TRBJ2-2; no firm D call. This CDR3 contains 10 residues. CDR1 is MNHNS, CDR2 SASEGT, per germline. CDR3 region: CAANTGELFF. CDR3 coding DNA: TGTGCGGCGAACACCGGGGAGCTGTTTTTT.